These 20 T cell receptor beta chains came from one sample sequenced in a study of CD8+CD57+ T cells in acquired aplastic anemia. TCR beta VDJ and CDR3 were profiled, and genomic DNA was the template. TCRdb passed the reads through MiXCR, listing each CDR3 protein once. Of 300,000 or so distinct CDR3 sequences listed, 45% to 65% are singletons. The authors sequenced patients whose flow cytometry had shown CD8+CD57+ cell expansion. The sequenced material came from sorted CD4+, CD8+, or CD8+CD57+ T cells (not recorded which) from PBMCs. The source is a human donor with aplastic anemia.

The chain employs TRBV12-3 or TRBV12-4 and TRBJ2-5; D is possibly TRBD2 (6 bases). V lost 5 bases, J lost 2 bases, and 12 bases lay in between. This CDR3 region has 14 residues. CDR3 loop: CASSTGGRQETQYF. CDR3 DNA: TGTGCCAGCAGTACCGGGGGAAGACAAGAGACCCAGTACTTC.

This sequence joins TRBV20-1 and TRBJ1-1; D is ambiguous. The CDR3 covers 12 residues. V dropped 4 bases and J dropped 0 bases, with 6 bases sitting between them. Germline values: CDR1 DFQATT, CDR2 SNEGSKA (reference sequence). The CDR3 bases are TGCAGTGCTACGGAAATGAACACTGAAGCTTTCTTT. Protein product: CSATEMNTEAFF.

Concerning this clonotype itself: With a much larger clone just one base away, this may be a read error. The chain is built from TRBV4-1 and TRBJ2-7, with a possible D match to TRBD2 (7 bases). TRBJ2-5 explains the end of the DNA better; the J call may be wrong. This CDR3 is built from 18 residues. The germline V gene encodes CDR1 MGHRA and CDR2 YSYEKL. The CDR3 coding sequence is TGCGCCAGCAGCCAAGATGGAGGCAGGGGAGGGATCCAAGAGACCCAGTACTTC. Translating gives CASSQDGGRGGIQETQYF.

V usage is TRBV24-1 and J usage is TRBJ2-2; 10 nucleotides align to TRBD1. This CDR3 is 15 amino acids long. After removal of 4 bases from V and 6 bases from J, the junction contained 4 bases not matched to a gene. CDR1 and CDR2 (germline): KGHDR, SFDVKD. DNA for the CDR3: TGTGCCACCAGTGACCCGGGGACAGGGGCCGGGGAGCTGTTTTTT. The encoded protein is CATSDPGTGAGELFF.

This sequence joins TRBV11-1 and TRBJ1-4, with D unclear. V was shortened by 3 bases and J by 10 bases, with 18 bases between the two germline ends. Germline V gives CDR1 SGHAT, CDR2 FQDESV (reference sequence). This CDR3 region has 15 residues. The CDR3: CASSFNPAGSGKLFF. In nucleotides, the CDR3 is TGTGCCAGCAGCTTCAACCCTGCCGGCTCTGGAAAACTGTTTTTT.

Written as DNA, the CDR3 is TGCAGTGCTAGGCCGCGACTAGCGGGGGAGATCTACGAGCAGTACTTC. It translates to CSARPRLAGEIYEQYF. The rearrangement joins TRBV20-1 to TRBJ2-7; TRBD2 matches at 12 bases. J lost 3 bases, V lost 3 bases, and 9 bases had no gene match. This CDR3 has 16 amino acids. In germline, CDR1 is DFQATT, CDR2 SNEGSKA (reference sequence).

This clonotype was observed at least ten times. V is TRBV5-6 and J is TRBJ1-4; D not certain. Trimming stripped 3 bases from V and 4 bases from J, with 10 bases between. Germline V gene sequence: CDR1 SGHDT, CDR2 YYEEEE. The CDR3 extends over 14 amino acids. The CDR3 here is CASSSRRLNEKLFF. In DNA form, the CDR3 reads TGTGCCAGCAGCTCGAGAAGACTTAATGAAAAACTGTTTTTT.

This clonotype was counted once. The V call is TRBV9, the J call TRBJ2-1, with 7 bases matching TRBD2. This CDR3 spans 16 amino acids. Trimming cost V 0 bases and J 9 bases; bases outside gene matches: 12. Per germline, CDR1 SGDLS and CDR2 YYNGEE. DNA for the CDR3: TGTGCCAGCAGCGTAGGGTGGTCGGGGGGAACTAGTGAGCAGTTCTTC. It yields the protein CASSVGWSGGTSEQFF.

The CDR3 protein is CSARDRGHQETYGYTF. In DNA form, the CDR3 reads TGCAGTGCTAGAGATCGGGGCCACCAAGAGACCTATGGCTACACCTTC. This chain uses TRBV20-1 with TRBJ1-2; D possibly corresponds to TRBD1 (5 bases). Germline V gene sequence: CDR1 DFQATT, CDR2 SNEGSKA (reference sequence). Trimming pared 0 bases from V and 4 bases from J, leaving 18 bases between. This CDR3 is 16 amino acids long.

The chain has TRBV10-3 and TRBJ2-1; perhaps TRBD2 as D (5 bases). Germline CDR1 and CDR2: ENHRY and SYGVKD. V lost 9 bases to trimming and J lost 9 bases, with 21 bases between them. The length of the CDR3 is 14 residues. CDR3 amino acids: CAMRPAEDRGEQFF. CDR3 DNA sequence: TGTGCCATGAGACCAGCGGAGGACCGGGGTGAGCAGTTCTTC.

CDR3: CASSIRYTGELFF. The CDR3 DNA is TGTGCCAGTAGTATCAGATACACCGGGGAGCTGTTTTTT. This chain connects TRBV19 to TRBJ2-2; D is unresolved. Germline-derived CDR1 and CDR2 are LNHDA and SQIVND (reference sequence). There are 13 residues in the CDR3. V was cut by 3 bases and J by 3 bases, with 5 bases left in between.

This chain joins TRBV9 and TRBJ1-3; D is unclear. The germline V gene encodes CDR1 SGDLS and CDR2 YYNGEE. CDR3 size: 14 residues. Trimming took off 3 bases at V and 7 bases at J, with 14 bases between the two ends. The CDR3 loop reads CASSASGLWNTIYF. The CDR3 bases are TGTGCCAGCAGCGCGAGTGGGCTGTGGAACACCATATATTTT.

The V call is TRBV10-3, the J call TRBJ2-3, with a possible D match to TRBD1 (5 bases). The V and J ends lost 5 bases and 2 bases respectively, with 20 bases between them. Germline assignment: CDR1 ENHRY and CDR2 SYGVKD. The CDR3 extends over 17 amino acids. CDR3 nucleotides: TGTGCCATCAGTTATTCCGCTTCGGACATCTACACAGATACGCAGTATTTT. Its translation: CAISYSASDIYTDTQYF.

This clonotype has a count of ten or more. The DNA for the CDR3 is TGTGCCAGCAGTGAGCCCACCGGGTATAAGTACAATGAGCAGTTCTTC. It is translated as CASSEPTGYKYNEQFF. The chain has TRBV6-1 and TRBJ2-1; D is uncertain. Germline CDR1 reads MNHNS; CDR2 reads SASEGT. Trimming removed 3 bases from V and 4 bases from J, with 16 bases in between. This CDR3 is built from 16 residues.

This clonotype was seen ten or more times. V and J are TRBV10-2 and TRBJ2-5, with D perhaps TRBD1 (6 bases). There are 13 residues in the CDR3. From germline, CDR1 is WSHSY and CDR2 SAAADI. V was cut by 8 bases and J by 4 bases, with 14 bases left in between. CDR3 amino acids: CASLFTGSETQYF. CDR3 nucleotide sequence: TGCGCCAGCTTGTTTACAGGGTCAGAGACCCAGTACTTC.

As regards this clonotype: This sequence may be a read error, since a much larger clone differs from it by one base. This sequence joins TRBV4-2 and TRBJ1-1; D is perhaps TRBD1 (6 bases). The CDR3 loop spans 13 amino acids. The ends were cut back, 1 base at V and 3 bases at J, with 6 bases in the middle. Germline V lookup: CDR1 LGHNA, CDR2 YNFKEQ. For the CDR3, the DNA is TGTGCCAGCAGCCAAGCAGGGGACACTGAAGCTTTCTTT. Translated, it gives CASSQAGDTEAFF.

This rearrangement joins TRBV27 to TRBJ1-2, with D maybe TRBD1 (5 bases). The germline CDR1 and CDR2 sequences are MNHEY and SMNVEV (reference sequence). Trimming pared 5 bases from V and 3 bases from J, leaving 13 bases between. The CDR3 sequence is 14 residues long. The CDR3 DNA reads TGTGCCAGCAGTCAGACAGCGACCTACTATGGCTACACCTTC. Translation: CASSQTATYYGYTF.

With regard to this clonotype: The CDR3 does not end in the conserved phenylalanine or tryptophan, so this is likely a read error. The chain carries TRBV7-9 and TRBJ2-5; D gene ambiguous. V was clipped by 7 bases and J by 5 bases, with 8 bases between them. CDR3 length equals 11 residues. Germline V lookup: CDR1 SEHNR, CDR2 FQNEAQ (reference sequence). CDR3 amino acids: CASTNSETQYL. DNA of the CDR3: TGTGCCAGCACCAACTCGGAGACCCAGTACCTC.

This clonotype has a single count. J is TRBJ2-7 and V is TRBV7-6; the match to TRBD2 covers 10 bases. Germline CDR1 is SGHVS and CDR2 is FNYEAQ. The CDR3 contains 15 residues. The V gene end was trimmed by 6 bases and the J gene end by 0 bases; junction bases not matched to a gene: 5. The CDR3 DNA reads as TGTGCCAGCAGTCGCACTAGCGGGAACTCCTACGAGCAGTACTTC. Translated: CASSRTSGNSYEQYF.

The gene calls are TRBV13 and TRBJ2-7; 11 bases agree with TRBD2. The V and J ends lost 1 base and 3 bases, in that order; junction bases with no gene match: 2. Germline V lookup: CDR1 PRHDT, CDR2 FYEKMQ (reference sequence). This CDR3 region has 15 residues. The CDR3 protein is CASSLVTSGIYEQYF. The CDR3 coding sequence is TGTGCCAGCAGCTTAGTGACTAGCGGGATCTACGAGCAGTACTTC.